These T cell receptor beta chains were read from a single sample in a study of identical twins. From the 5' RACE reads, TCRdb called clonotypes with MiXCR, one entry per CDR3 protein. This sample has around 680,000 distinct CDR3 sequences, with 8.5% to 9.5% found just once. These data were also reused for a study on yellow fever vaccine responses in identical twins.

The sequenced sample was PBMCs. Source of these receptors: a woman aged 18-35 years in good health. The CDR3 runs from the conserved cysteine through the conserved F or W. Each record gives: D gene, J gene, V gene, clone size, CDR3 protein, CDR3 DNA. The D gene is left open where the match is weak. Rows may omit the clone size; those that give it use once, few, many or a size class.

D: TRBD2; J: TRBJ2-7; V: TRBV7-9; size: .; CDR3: CASSSPRGLAGAYEQYF; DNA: TGTGCCAGCAGCTCTCCTAGGGGACTAGCGGGGGCATACGAGCAGTACTTC
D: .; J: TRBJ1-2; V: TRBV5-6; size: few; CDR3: CASSPVMEAIYGYTF; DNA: TGTGCCAGCAGCCCCGTGATGGAGGCGATCTATGGCTACACCTTC
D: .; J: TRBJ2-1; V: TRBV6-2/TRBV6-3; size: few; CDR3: CASSSGIFPNEQFF; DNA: TGTGCCAGCAGTTCCGGGATATTCCCCAATGAGCAGTTCTTC
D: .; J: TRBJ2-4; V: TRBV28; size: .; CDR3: CASNRALAKNIQYF; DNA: TGTGCCAGCAACAGGGCCCTAGCCAAAAACATTCAGTACTTC
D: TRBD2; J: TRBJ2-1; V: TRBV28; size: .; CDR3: CASSLEGLAGADEQFF; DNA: TGTGCCAGCAGTTTAGAGGGACTAGCGGGAGCAGATGAGCAGTTCTTC
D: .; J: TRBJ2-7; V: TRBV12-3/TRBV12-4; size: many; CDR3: CASSPSDRGEQYF; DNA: TGTGCCAGCAGTCCCTCGGACCGCGGCGAGCAGTACTTC
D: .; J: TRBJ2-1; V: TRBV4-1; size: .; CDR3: CASSQDPSSFNEQFF; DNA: TGCGCCAGCAGCCAAGATCCCTCGTCCTTCAATGAGCAGTTCTTC
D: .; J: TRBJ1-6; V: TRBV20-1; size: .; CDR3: CSAAGGLVGPLHF; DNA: TGCAGTGCCGCGGGGGGTCTAGTTGGGCCCCTCCACTTT
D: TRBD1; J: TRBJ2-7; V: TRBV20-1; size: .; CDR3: CSARDLGQGIVEQYF; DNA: TGCAGTGCTAGAGATCTGGGACAGGGTATTGTCGAGCAGTACTTC
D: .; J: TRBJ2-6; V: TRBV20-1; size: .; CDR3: CSARGTAPSSGANVLTF; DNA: TGCAGTGCTAGAGGGACAGCTCCCTCCTCTGGGGCCAACGTCCTGACTTTC
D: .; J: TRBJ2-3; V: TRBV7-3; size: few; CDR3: CASSLSSGDTQYF; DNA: TGTGCCAGCAGCTTATCCTCTGGGGATACGCAGTATTTT
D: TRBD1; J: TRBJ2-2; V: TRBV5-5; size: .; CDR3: CASSEDRGLNTGELFF; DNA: TGTGCCAGCAGCGAGGACAGGGGGCTGAACACCGGGGAGCTGTTTTTT
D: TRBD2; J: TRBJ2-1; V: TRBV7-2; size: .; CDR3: CASSARTSVVSNEQFF; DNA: TGTGCCAGCAGCGCCAGGACTAGCGTCGTGTCCAATGAGCAGTTCTTC
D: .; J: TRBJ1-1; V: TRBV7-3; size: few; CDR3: CASSSIRHGEAFF; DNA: TGTGCCAGCAGCTCAATAAGACACGGTGAAGCTTTCTTT
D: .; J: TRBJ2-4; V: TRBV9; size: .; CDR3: CASSVGQEGEKNIQYF; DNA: TGTGCCAGCAGCGTAGGACAGGAGGGGGAAAAAAACATTCAGTACTTC
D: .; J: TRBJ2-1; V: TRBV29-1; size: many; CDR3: CSVEGTQGYNEQFF; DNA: TGCAGCGTTGAGGGGACCCAGGGCTACAATGAGCAGTTCTTC
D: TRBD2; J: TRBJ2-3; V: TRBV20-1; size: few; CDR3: CSAPKGTSGSDTQYF; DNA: TGCAGTGCTCCCAAGGGGACTAGCGGGTCGGATACGCAGTATTTT
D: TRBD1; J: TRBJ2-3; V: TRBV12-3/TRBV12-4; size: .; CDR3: CACSFYPVTGSMPDTQYF; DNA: TGTGCCTGCAGTTTCTACCCGGTGACAGGGTCAATGCCAGATACGCAGTATTTT
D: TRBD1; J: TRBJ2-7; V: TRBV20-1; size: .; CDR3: CSLDRANEQYF; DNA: TGCAGTCTCGACAGGGCCAACGAGCAGTACTTC
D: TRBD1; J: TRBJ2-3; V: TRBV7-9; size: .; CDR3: CAKRQGARDTQYF; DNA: TGTGCCAAGCGACAGGGGGCAAGAGATACGCAGTATTTT
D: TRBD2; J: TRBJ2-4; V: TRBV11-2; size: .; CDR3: CASSPVSPSGMAKNIQYF; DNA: TGTGCCAGCAGCCCAGTCAGCCCTAGCGGGATGGCCAAAAACATTCAGTACTTC
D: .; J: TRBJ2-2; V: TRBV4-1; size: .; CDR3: CASSQERTRSGELFF; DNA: TGCGCCAGCAGCCAAGAACGCACGAGGTCCGGGGAGCTGTTTTTT
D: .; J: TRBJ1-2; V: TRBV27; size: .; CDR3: CASSSSLGGGGYTF; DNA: TGTGCCAGCAGTTCCTCGTTAGGGGGAGGTGGCTACACCTTC
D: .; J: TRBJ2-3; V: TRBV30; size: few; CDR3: CAWRGQATDTQYF; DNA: TGTGCCTGGAGGGGACAAGCCACAGATACGCAGTATTTT
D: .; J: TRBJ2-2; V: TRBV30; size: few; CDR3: CAWCPGRSNTGELFF; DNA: TGTGCCTGGTGCCCCGGCAGATCGAACACCGGGGAGCTGTTTTTT